The next 21 T cell receptor beta chains were all read from a single sample in a study of molecular identifiers for immune sequencing clone quantification. Each CDR3 protein is one row after TCRdb ran MiXCR on the PCR reads. Of about 640,000 distinct CDR3 sequences in the sample, just under 20% are singletons; the top ten hold around 0.86%. The specimen sequenced was naive CD8+ T cells from blood, with Jurkat cell RNA spiked in. Sample subset: FACS-sorted CD8+CD4-CCR7+CD45RA+ naive T cells. Receptors originate from a human donor in good health. Some libraries in this study had Jurkat cell RNA spiked in.

As concerns this clonotype: A single base separates this from a much larger clone, so it may be a read error. The CDR3 region has the DNA TGTGCCAGCAGCCCCCGACAGGGGCGCACAGATACGCAGTATTTT. Translating gives CASSPRQGRTDTQYF. The chain uses TRBV21-1 and TRBJ2-3; the DNA was not compared with TRBD1, the D call given in the table. TRBV21-1 is flagged as a pseudogene. This CDR3 is 15 amino acids long.

This clonotype was picked up many times. The chain links TRBV6-5 to TRBJ1-5; D unclear. The CDR3 is 13 residues long. V gave up 2 bases and J gave up 2 bases, with 4 bases separating them. Germline V lookup: CDR1 MNHEY, CDR2 SVGAGI. The CDR3 protein is CASSYDGNQPQHF. CDR3 nucleotides: TGTGCCAGCAGTTACGACGGCAATCAGCCCCAGCATTTT.

This clonotype has ten or more counts. This rearrangement joins TRBV28 to TRBJ1-1, with D unresolved. Trimming removed 2 bases from V and 0 bases from J, with 4 bases in between. The CDR3 spans 13 residues. The germline gives CDR1 MDHEN, CDR2 SYDVKM. The CDR3 region is CASSLIMNTEAFF. CDR3 bases: TGTGCCAGCAGTTTAATCATGAACACTGAAGCTTTCTTT.

The V call is TRBV20-1, the J call TRBJ2-7; D gene unclear. V was shortened by 3 bases and J by 6 bases, with 15 bases between the two germline ends. Germline CDR1 reads DFQATT; CDR2 reads SNEGSKA (reference sequence). This CDR3 region has 13 residues. Here the CDR3 reads CSASINEVSEQYF. In DNA form, the CDR3 reads TGCAGTGCTAGCATAAATGAGGTCTCCGAGCAGTACTTC.

This clonotype has ten or more counts. The gene calls are TRBV20-1 and TRBJ2-3; the match to TRBD2 covers 14 bases. The CDR3 runs to 17 residues. Germline trimming cut 3 bases from V and 4 bases from J; bases unmatched to any gene: 9. Germline V gives CDR1 DFQATT, CDR2 SNEGSKA (reference sequence). The CDR3 coding sequence is TGCAGTGCTAGGGGGACTAGCGGGAGTAGGGGGGCAGATACGCAGTATTTT. Its protein product is CSARGTSGSRGADTQYF.

This clonotype was counted ten times or more. The rearrangement joins TRBV20-1 to TRBJ2-7; perhaps TRBD1 as D (6 bases). This CDR3 is built from 15 residues. Trimming stripped 0 bases from V and 2 bases from J, with 14 bases between. Germline lookup yields CDR1 DFQATT and CDR2 SNEGSKA (reference sequence). The CDR3 protein is CSARDWAGEAYEQYF. CDR3 DNA: TGCAGTGCTAGAGATTGGGCAGGGGAAGCCTACGAGCAGTACTTC.

On this clonotype itself: This may stem from a read error, because a much larger clone lies one nucleotide away. The rearrangement joins TRBV29-1 to TRBJ2-4, with D perhaps TRBD1 or TRBD2 (5 bases each). Trimming cost V 4 bases and J 9 bases, with 13 bases left between them. Germline V gene data show CDR1 as SQVTM and CDR2 as ANQGSEA. The CDR3 consists of 12 residues. The CDR3 DNA reads TGCAGCGTTGGGGGGACGGAAAGCATTCAGTACTTC. It specifies CSVGGTESIQYF.

The V and J genes are TRBV3-2 and TRBJ2-3; the table's D call of TRBD1 was not tested on the DNA. TRBV3-2 represents a pseudogene. This CDR3 comprises 15 residues. The CDR3 loop reads CASSQSLGEKGAQYF. The CDR3 DNA reads TGTGCCAGCAGCCAATCCCTCGGCGAGAAGGGGGCGCAGTATTTT.

Comment on this clonotype: With a much larger clone just one base away, this may be a read error. The rearrangement joins TRBV27 to TRBJ1-5; no definite D call. Germline values: CDR1 MNHEY, CDR2 SMNVEV (reference sequence). CDR3 length: 13 amino acids. V was trimmed by 3 bases and J by 5 bases, leaving 8 bases between them. The CDR3 nucleotides are TGTGCCAGCAGTTTTGGTCCCGATCAGCCCCAGCATTTT. This codes for CASSFGPDQPQHF.

This chain connects TRBV28 to TRBJ2-1; D ambiguous. The length of the CDR3 is 10 residues. Germline V CDR1 and CDR2: MDHEN, SYDVKM. V was cut by 5 bases and J by 7 bases, with 3 bases left in between. CDR3 coding DNA: TGTGCCAGCAGTATGAATGAGCAGTTCTTC. Translation: CASSMNEQFF.

This clonotype was observed many times. This chain uses TRBV5-1 with TRBJ1-6; D unresolved. CDR1 is SGHRS and CDR2 is YFSETQ in the germline V gene. V lost 4 bases to trimming and J lost 7 bases, with 15 bases between them. The CDR3 has 15 amino acids. This chain's CDR3 is CASSADPGSNSPLHF. The DNA of the CDR3 is TGCGCCAGCAGCGCGGATCCGGGAAGCAATTCACCCCTCCACTTT.

In regard to this clonotype: A much bigger clone sits one base away, suggesting this may be a read error. This chain joins TRBV29-1 and TRBJ2-7; 14 bases agree with TRBD2. The CDR3 is made up of 19 amino acids. V was clipped by 4 bases and J by 7 bases; unmatched bases: 21. Per the germline V gene, CDR1 is SQVTM and CDR2 is ANQGSEA. The CDR3 reads CSVGDPLGGTSGSEGEQYF. CDR3 sequence (DNA): TGCAGCGTTGGAGATCCCTTGGGAGGGACTAGCGGGAGTGAAGGAGAGCAGTACTTC.

V usage is TRBV5-6 and J usage is TRBJ2-7, with D maybe TRBD2 (6 bases). Trimming left V 4 bases short and J 9 bases short, with 20 bases between. Germline V lookup: CDR1 SGHDT, CDR2 YYEEEE. The CDR3 extends over 14 amino acids. The CDR3 sequence is CASSPGTYLSGQYF. DNA of the CDR3: TGTGCCAGCAGCCCCGGGACTTATTTAAGTGGGCAGTACTTC.

On this clonotype itself: A much larger clone differs by one base, so this may be a read error. This chain joins TRBV7-9 and TRBJ2-7; 10 nucleotides align to TRBD1. CDR3 length: 14 residues. Trimming cost V 5 bases and J 5 bases; bases outside gene matches: 6. Germline lookup yields CDR1 SEHNR and CDR2 FQNEAQ (reference sequence). Here the CDR3 DNA reads TGTGCCAGCAGCCTTCAGACAGGGGGCGACGAGCAGTACTTC. This encodes CASSLQTGGDEQYF.

This clonotype was picked up many times. The rearrangement uses TRBV5-1 and TRBJ1-1, with TRBD1 as a possible D gene (5 bases). The germline V gene encodes CDR1 SGHRS and CDR2 YFSETQ. CDR3 size: 15 residues. The V end lost 0 bases, the J end lost 4 bases, and 13 bases lay between the germline ends. The CDR3 protein is CASSLGPGGGTEAFF. In nucleotides, the CDR3 is TGCGCCAGCAGCTTGGGACCCGGCGGGGGCACTGAAGCTTTCTTT.

Details on this clonotype: A read error may be the cause here, since a much bigger clone is one base away. The chain combines TRBV12-5 with TRBJ2-7; 7 positions match TRBD1. The trim removed 3 bases at V and 0 bases at J, leaving 11 bases unmatched. Germline lookup yields CDR1 LGHNT and CDR2 FRNRAP. The CDR3 runs to 17 residues. The CDR3 DNA sequence: TGTGCTAGTGGTTTCAGCTTCGACAGGGACCTCTCCTACGAGCAGTACTTC. Protein: CASGFSFDRDLSYEQYF.

This clonotype was recorded at least ten times. This chain links TRBV5-6 with TRBJ1-1; no definite D call. Germline V CDR1 and CDR2: SGHDT, YYEEEE. CDR3 length equals 13 residues. V lost 0 bases to trimming and J lost 1 base, with 4 bases between them. In DNA form, the CDR3 reads TGTGCCAGCAGCTTGGCGTGGAACACTGAAGCTTTCTTT. Residues: CASSLAWNTEAFF.

Regarding this clonotype: Since no conserved phenylalanine or tryptophan closes the CDR3, a read error is the likely cause. This chain links TRBV6-2 or TRBV6-3 with TRBJ2-2, with D unclear. Germline CDR1 reads MNHEY; CDR2 reads SVGEGT. This CDR3 comprises 12 residues. V lost 2 bases and J 6 bases, leaving 4 bases between the germline ends. CDR3 protein: CASSYGAGELFS. For the CDR3, the DNA is TGTGCCAGCAGTTACGGAGCCGGGGAGCTGTTTTCT.

This clonotype was found a few times. V gene TRBV6-5 combines with J gene TRBJ2-7, with 7 bases identical to TRBD1. Germline V gene data show CDR1 as MNHEY and CDR2 as SVGAGI. The V and J ends lost 5 bases and 2 bases, in that order; junction bases with no gene match: 12. CDR3 length: 16 residues. DNA of the CDR3: TGTGCCAGCAGTGAATCCCCACGGACAGGAACCTACGAGCAGTACTTC. Amino acids: CASSESPRTGTYEQYF.

This clonotype was counted many times. The chain carries TRBV29-1 and TRBJ2-5; D may be TRBD2 (5 bases). The germline gives CDR1 SQVTM, CDR2 ANQGSEA. Trimming removed 4 bases from V and 5 bases from J, with 11 bases in between. This CDR3 contains 12 residues. CDR3 bases: TGCAGCGTTGTCCCACCGGGGGAGACCCAGTACTTC. This translates into CSVVPPGETQYF.

In the case of this clonotype: A much bigger clone sits one base away, suggesting this may be a read error. The chain uses TRBV24-1 and TRBJ1-1; no reliable D call. The V and J ends lost 4 bases and 2 bases respectively, with 4 bases between them. CDR3 length equals 12 residues. Germline CDR1 is KGHDR and CDR2 is SFDVKD. The CDR3 region has the DNA TGTGCCACCAGTGAGGAAAACACTGAAGCTTTCTTT. This gives the protein CATSEENTEAFF.